This section outlines one TCR beta chain sequence together with its context. This sample was included in a study of blood T cell repertoires in COVID-19. For the study at large: Material from acute and convalescent COVID-19 was sourced from the United States, Italy and Spain. PBMCs, B-cell-depleted T cells, or T cells provided the cDNA or gDNA that made up the material.

The CDR3 length is 15 residues. Germline V gene sequence: CDR1 SGHRS, CDR2 YFSETQ. The V and J ends lost 4 bases and 2 bases, in that order; junction bases with no gene match: 5. Per the original data handling: From reference gene primer amplification, estimates of nucleated cell counts were derived. Assay used: immunoSEQ multiplex PCR; TCRdb lists only in-frame clones, some missing. That table furnishes V, J and clone size, whereas the DNA furnished D and trimming. The data hold about 14,000 clones, with under 95% observed a single time. The sequence derives from a human donor in a cohort sampled during active COVID-19. The J gene is TRBJ2-3, the V gene TRBV5-1, with 9 positions matching TRBD1. What was sequenced was peripheral blood. CDR3 sequence: CASSTTGGTTDTQYF. CDR3 coding DNA: TGCGCCAGCAGCACCACAGGGGGCACCACAGATACGCAGTATTTT. Full variable domain (outside the CDR3, taken from reference TRBV5-1 and TRBJ2-3): KAGVTQTPRYLIKTRGQQVTLSCSPISGHRSVSWYQQTPGQGLQFLFEYFSETQRNKGNFPGRFSGRQFSNSRSEMNVSTLELGDSALYLCASSTTGGTTDTQYFGPGTRLTVL.